The 31 T cell receptor beta chains given below trace back to one sample, sequenced in a study of blood T cell repertoires in COVID-19. Assay used: immunoSEQ multiplex PCR; TCRdb lists only in-frame clones, some missing. The table has fewer than 250,000 clones, 65% to 90% seen once; the top ten hold roughly 3.8%. Sequencing was performed on PBMCs or T cells enriched from blood (not recorded which). The receptors stem from a woman between 40 and 50 years old with acute COVID-19.

This chain joins TRBV6-2 or TRBV6-3 and TRBJ1-1; 11 bases are shared with TRBD1. Trimming took 6 bases from V and 6 from J; bases not matched to a gene: 6. This CDR3 spans 14 amino acids. Germline CDR1 is MNHEY and CDR2 is SVGEGT. The CDR3, as DNA: TGTGCCAGCAGCCCGGGACAGGGGGTCCCTGAAGCTTTCTTT. The encoded protein is CASSPGQGVPEAFF.

The chain uses TRBV23-1 and TRBJ2-3, with 10 bases identical to TRBD2. TRBV23-1 is an ORF for which the function is uncertain. This CDR3 has 19 amino acids. With V trimmed by 9 bases and J by 8 bases, 26 bases remained unmatched. The CDR3 region is CAREDPRSAGKASGGTQYF. In DNA form, the CDR3 reads TGCGCCAGGGAGGACCCCCGTAGTGCGGGAAAGGCTAGCGGGGGTACGCAGTATTTT.

This clone appeared a single time. A single base separates this from a much larger clone, so it may be a read error. This chain connects TRBV6-2 or TRBV6-3 to TRBJ1-1; tentatively, D is TRBD1 (5 bases). From germline, CDR1 is MNHEY and CDR2 SVGEGT. Trimming pared 6 bases from V and 1 base from J, leaving 9 bases between. The CDR3 consists of 13 residues. CDR3 DNA sequence: TGTGCCAGCAGCGCCCAGGGGAACACTGAAGCTTTCTTT. Protein: CASSAQGNTEAFF.

The chain joins TRBV2 to TRBJ2-5, with D possibly TRBD1 on 5 matching bases. Trimming left V 7 bases short and J 2 bases short, with 11 bases between. Germline CDR1 and CDR2: SNHLY and FYNNEI. The CDR3 is 13 amino acids. The chain's CDR3 is CASKKGRQETQYF. For the CDR3, the DNA is TGTGCCAGCAAAAAGGGGCGTCAAGAGACCCAGTACTTC. The whole variable domain, remainder taken from reference TRBV2 and TRBJ2-5, is EPEVTQTPSHQVTQMGQEVILRCVPISNHLYFYWYRQILGQKVEFLVSFYNNEISEKSEIFDDQFSVERPDGSNFTLKIRSTKLEDSAMYFCASKKGRQETQYFGPGTRLLVL.

The V and J genes are TRBV3-1 (or the pseudogene TRBV3-2) and TRBJ1-5, with a weak D call TRBD1 (6 bases). The CDR3 is 15 amino acids. From germline, CDR1 is LGHDT and CDR2 YNNKEL (reference sequence). Trimming shortened V by 4 bases and J by 3 bases, and 13 bases separated the two germline ends. The CDR3 sequence is CASSLGGHANQPQHF. The CDR3 coding sequence is TGTGCCAGCAGCCTAGGGGGACACGCCAATCAGCCCCAGCATTTT.

The chain combines TRBV3-1 (or the pseudogene TRBV3-2) with TRBJ2-5; D is uncertain. The germline gives CDR1 LGHDT, CDR2 YNNKEL (reference sequence). Trimming took 0 bases from V and 7 from J, leaving 12 bases between them. The CDR3 contains 14 residues. The CDR3 sequence is CASSQDLYQATQYF. In nucleotides, the CDR3 is TGTGCCAGCAGCCAAGACTTATACCAGGCGACCCAGTACTTC.

This clone was picked up a small number of times. CDR3 loop: CASSSGGGVRYEQYF. CDR3 nucleotides: TGTGCCAGCAGCTCAGGGGGAGGCGTACGCTACGAGCAGTACTTC. V and J are TRBV9 and TRBJ2-7; possible D gene TRBD1, 7 bases. Deletions cut 4 bases from V and 3 bases from J, with 17 bases between. The CDR3 runs to 15 residues. Germline V gene data show CDR1 as SGDLS and CDR2 as YYNGEE.

The rearrangement joins TRBV4-1 to TRBJ2-4; TRBD2 aligns across 13 bases. The germline gives CDR1 MGHRA, CDR2 YSYEKL. Germline trimming cut 0 bases from V and 0 bases from J; bases unmatched to any gene: 14. The CDR3 sequence is 22 residues long. The CDR3 coding sequence is TGCGCCAGCAGCCAAGATTCCTATGGACTAGCGGGAGTAGGAAGAGCCAAAAACATTCAGTACTTC. This codes for CASSQDSYGLAGVGRAKNIQYF.

The chain employs TRBV16 and TRBJ1-5, with 7 bases lining up with TRBD1. CDR3 size: 17 residues. J was trimmed by 5 bases and V by 4 bases; bases with no gene match: 14. Germline CDR1 KGHSY, CDR2 FQNENV. CDR3 DNA sequence: TGTGCCAGCAGCCCCTACGGACCGGTACAGGGGTATCAGCCCCAGCATTTT. Its translation is CASSPYGPVQGYQPQHF.

This clone was seen a single time. The genes are TRBV28 and TRBJ1-2, with unresolved D. The CDR3 has 13 residues. The V and J ends lost 3 bases and 5 bases respectively, with 10 bases between them. Germline-derived CDR1 and CDR2 are MDHEN and SYDVKM. The CDR3 nucleotides are TGTGCCAGCAGTTTCGTAGGAGGGTATGGCTACACCTTC. Its translation is CASSFVGGYGYTF.

V gene TRBV27 combines with J gene TRBJ2-7; 9 positions match TRBD2. With V trimmed by 4 bases and J by 2 bases, 9 bases remained unmatched. Per germline, CDR1 MNHEY and CDR2 SMNVEV (reference sequence). This CDR3 has 16 residues. The CDR3 DNA reads TGTGCCAGCAGTTCTTATCCTAGCGGGACGACCTACGAGCAGTACTTC. Protein: CASSSYPSGTTYEQYF.

This chain links TRBV21-1 with TRBJ2-5; the table's D call, TRBD1, has no DNA check behind it. TRBV21-1 is shown as a pseudogene. CDR3 length: 15 amino acids. CDR3 sequence: CASSSLGQCVGTQYF. In DNA form, the CDR3 reads TGTGCCAGCAGCTCCCTGGGACAGTGCGTCGGGACCCAGTACTTC.

The chain recombines TRBV6-5 with TRBJ1-1; no clear D gene. Germline values: CDR1 MNHEY, CDR2 SVGAGI. CDR3 length: 15 amino acids. Trimming took off 6 bases at V and 0 bases at J, with 14 bases between the two ends. CDR3 coding DNA: TGTGCCAGCAGATTAATAGCGCCAGTGAACACTGAAGCTTTCTTT. Translating gives CASRLIAPVNTEAFF.

The CDR3 loop is CSVDNDNYGYTF. In nucleotides, the CDR3 is TGCAGCGTGGACAATGATAACTATGGCTACACCTTC. V gene TRBV29-1 combines with J gene TRBJ1-2; D perhaps matches TRBD1 (5 bases). The V gene lost 6 bases and the J gene lost 1 base, with 9 bases spanning the gap. Per germline, CDR1 SQVTM and CDR2 ANQGSEA. The CDR3 consists of 12 residues.

The chain is built from TRBV28 and TRBJ1-2; D may be TRBD1 (6 bases). This CDR3 is 15 amino acids long. Trimming cost V 7 bases and J 0 bases, with 15 bases left between them. The V gene's germline CDR1 is MDHEN and CDR2 SYDVKM. The CDR3: CASTLSGGPNYGYTF. The CDR3 bases are TGTGCCAGCACCCTAAGCGGGGGGCCTAACTATGGCTACACCTTC.

The rearrangement uses TRBV12-3 or TRBV12-4 and TRBJ2-2; D unclear. V was cut by 0 bases and J by 5 bases, with 4 bases left in between. There are 13 residues in the CDR3. The CDR3 region is CASSLAGTGELFF. The CDR3 DNA follows: TGTGCCAGCAGTTTAGCCGGGACCGGGGAGCTGTTTTTT.

The rearrangement links TRBV18 to TRBJ2-7; 11 nucleotides line up with TRBD2. Germline CDR1 and CDR2: KGHSH and LQKENI. V dropped 1 base and J dropped 1; count of bases not matched to a gene: 6. The CDR3 is 17 residues long. CDR3 sequence reads: CASSPLAPSGRSYEQYF. CDR3 DNA sequence: TGTGCCAGCTCACCACTTGCTCCTAGCGGGAGGTCCTACGAGCAGTACTTC.

This chain joins TRBV13 and TRBJ1-1, with TRBD1 matching 7 bases. J lost 1 base, V lost 2 bases, and 13 bases had no gene match. Germline assignment: CDR1 PRHDT and CDR2 FYEKMQ (reference sequence). There are 18 residues in the CDR3. The CDR3 DNA reads TGTGCCAGCAGCTTAACAATACCGACAGGGAGAGGGAACACTGAAGCTTTCTTT. It yields the protein CASSLTIPTGRGNTEAFF.

The V gene is TRBV19, the J gene TRBJ1-2, with 7 bases identical to TRBD1. The trim removed 4 bases at V and 5 bases at J, leaving 10 bases unmatched. CDR1 and CDR2 (germline): LNHDA, SQIVND (reference sequence). The CDR3 has 15 residues. The chain's CDR3 is CASSTRDSGIYGYTF. In DNA form, the CDR3 reads TGTGCCAGTAGTACACGGGACAGCGGAATTTATGGCTACACCTTC.

The V gene is TRBV11-2, the J gene TRBJ2-2; 11 positions match TRBD2. This CDR3 contains 17 residues. In germline, CDR1 is SGHAT, CDR2 FQNNGV. V lost 1 base, J lost 5 bases, and 6 bases stayed unmatched. The CDR3 protein is CASSLGLAGYLTGELFF. CDR3 in DNA: TGTGCCAGCAGCTTAGGACTAGCGGGATATCTAACCGGGGAGCTGTTTTTT.

This chain joins TRBV19 and TRBJ2-2; 7 bases map to TRBD1. V gave up 3 bases and J gave up 7 bases; unmatched junction bases: 11. CDR1 and CDR2 from the germline V gene are LNHDA and SQIVND (reference sequence). The CDR3 covers 16 residues. This chain's CDR3 is CASSIPGTVVDGELFF. DNA for the CDR3: TGTGCCAGTAGTATCCCCGGGACAGTAGTAGACGGGGAGCTGTTTTTT.

A few counts support this clone. The chain is built from TRBV6-6 and TRBJ2-7; 9 bases are shared with TRBD2. The CDR3 has 19 residues. The germline V gene encodes CDR1 MNHNY and CDR2 SVGAGI (reference sequence). J was trimmed by 0 bases and V by 5 bases; bases with no gene match: 17. The CDR3 spells CASSLSGTSSHRLSYEQYF. DNA of the CDR3: TGTGCCAGCAGTCTATCCGGGACTAGCTCCCACCGGCTCTCCTACGAGCAGTACTTC.

This sequence joins TRBV21-1 and TRBJ1-5. TRBV21-1 is flagged as a pseudogene. This CDR3 has 16 amino acids. The CDR3 spells CASSADVAGSRQPQHF. The CDR3 DNA reads as TGTGCCAGCAGCGCCGACGTCGCCGGATCGAGGCAGCCCCAGCATTTT.

The chain carries TRBV7-2 and TRBJ2-1, with 9 bases aligning to TRBD2. V dropped 3 bases and J dropped 5; count of bases not matched to a gene: 5. The CDR3 totals 15 residues. Germline V gene data show CDR1 as SGHTA and CDR2 as FQGNSA. The chain's CDR3 is CASSFGTSWNNEQFF. The CDR3 region has the DNA TGTGCCAGCAGCTTCGGGACTAGCTGGAACAATGAGCAGTTCTTC. The full variable domain, its missing parts supplied by reference TRBV7-2 and TRBJ2-1, is GAGVSQSPSNKVTEKGKDVELRCDPISGHTALYWYRQSLGQGLEFLIYFQGNSAPDKSGLPSDRFSAERTGGSVSTLTIQRTQQEDSAVYLCASSFGTSWNNEQFFGPGTRLTVL.

CDR3 coding DNA: TGTGCCAGCAGTAACAGGGGGCAGACCTACAATGAGCAGTTCTTC. It yields the protein CASSNRGQTYNEQFF. The chain is built from TRBV6-5 and TRBJ2-1; 9 positions agree with TRBD1. CDR1 is MNHEY, CDR2 SVGAGI, per germline. The CDR3 has 15 residues. J gave up 2 bases and V 5 bases, and 4 bases lay outside the gene matches.

The chain links TRBV15 to TRBJ1-5; D unresolved. This CDR3 has 16 residues. Trimming took off 0 bases at V and 4 bases at J, with 13 bases between the two ends. Per the germline V gene, CDR1 is LNHNV and CDR2 is YYDKDF (reference sequence). CDR3 sequence reads: CATSRDRGPGNQPQHF. Written as DNA, the CDR3 is TGTGCCACCAGCAGAGATCGAGGGCCGGGGAATCAGCCCCAGCATTTT. Complete variable domain (other parts from reference TRBV15 and TRBJ1-5): DAMVIQNPRYQVTQFGKPVTLSCSQTLNHNVMYWYQQKSSQAPKLLFHYYDKDFNNEADTPDNFQSRRPNTSFCFLDIRSPGLGDTAMYLCATSRDRGPGNQPQHFGDGTRLSIL.

The V gene is TRBV5-1, the J gene TRBJ2-2; 7 bases are a match to TRBD1. V shed 4 bases, J shed 3 bases, and the junction held 6 bases outside the gene matches. The CDR3 totals 15 residues. Germline CDR1 reads SGHRS; CDR2 reads YFSETQ. The CDR3, as DNA: TGCGCCAGCAGCCCCTCAGACAGGGACACCGGGGAGCTGTTTTTT. It encodes CASSPSDRDTGELFF.

The genes are TRBV28 and TRBJ1-5; tentative D call: TRBD1 (6 bases). Germline lookup yields CDR1 MDHEN and CDR2 SYDVKM. The CDR3 spans 14 residues. Trimming took off 3 bases at V and 4 bases at J, with 10 bases between the two ends. Here the CDR3 DNA reads TGTGCCAGCAGTTTGGGGCAGGGGAATCAGCCCCAGCATTTT. It translates to CASSLGQGNQPQHF. Supplemented by reference TRBV28 and TRBJ1-5, the full variable domain reads DVKVTQSSRYLVKRTGEKVFLECVQDMDHENMFWYRQDPGLGLRLIYFSYDVKMKEKGDIPEGYSVSREKKERFSLILESASTNQTSMYLCASSLGQGNQPQHFGDGTRLSIL.

The chain carries TRBV4-1 and TRBJ2-2; D is unresolved. Per germline, CDR1 MGHRA and CDR2 YSYEKL. The CDR3 runs to 17 residues. The ends were cut back, 0 bases at V and 4 bases at J, with 15 bases in the middle. In DNA form, the CDR3 reads TGCGCCAGCAGCCAAGATCCTAGGAGTTCTGGCACCGGGGAGCTGTTTTTT. It is translated as CASSQDPRSSGTGELFF.

The gene calls are TRBV6-5 and TRBJ2-7; D may be TRBD1 (5 bases). The germline V and J ends were trimmed by 6 bases and 7 bases, with 16 bases remaining between them. The CDR3 has 13 amino acids. Germline CDR1 MNHEY, CDR2 SVGAGI. This CDR3 is CASRPRGQWEQYF. DNA of the CDR3: TGTGCCAGCAGGCCCCGAGGACAATGGGAGCAGTACTTC.

This clone was found once. V is TRBV18 and J is TRBJ2-1; maybe TRBD1 (6 bases). V gave up 1 base and J gave up 6 bases, with 16 bases separating them. Looked up from germline, CDR1 is KGHSH and CDR2 is LQKENI. This CDR3 has 16 amino acids. CDR3 coding DNA: TGTGCCAGCTCACCACAAGGACAGTCAAAAGGCAATGAGCAGTTCTTC. This sequence encodes CASSPQGQSKGNEQFF.